Below are 4 T cell receptor beta chains sequenced from a single sample in a study of OX40 agonist ivuxolimab in advanced cancers. The protocol was immunoSEQ multiplex PCR, while the TCRdb copy is restricted to in-frame clones and leaves out a portion. The profile shows around 83,000 clones, about 88% of them singletons. The starting material was CD4+ or CD8+ T cells sorted from blood, obtained in a trial of the OX40 agonist ivuxolimab. The receptors derive from an adult with an advanced solid tumor such as melanoma, head and neck, liver or kidney cancer.

V and J are TRBV7-2 and TRBJ2-7; possible D gene TRBD1, 6 bases. V lost 1 base and J 6 bases, leaving 13 bases between the germline ends. Germline V gene sequence: CDR1 SGHTA, CDR2 FQGNSA. CDR3 size: 14 residues. Written as DNA, the CDR3 is TGTGCCAGCAGCTTAGAACAGGGCACCGGCGAGCAGTACTTC. This sequence encodes CASSLEQGTGEQYF. Full variable domain (missing parts from reference TRBV7-2 and TRBJ2-7): GAGVSQSPSNKVTEKGKDVELRCDPISGHTALYWYRQSLGQGLEFLIYFQGNSAPDKSGLPSDRFSAERTGGSVSTLTIQRTQQEDSAVYLCASSLEQGTGEQYFGPGTRLTVT.

This clone was picked up many times. V and J are TRBV6-6 and TRBJ2-1; 11 bases are shared with TRBD2. There are 15 residues in the CDR3. In germline, CDR1 is MNHNY, CDR2 SVGAGI (reference sequence). V was clipped by 2 bases and J by 6 bases; unmatched bases: 3. This CDR3 is CASSYLTSGSNEQFF. As DNA, the CDR3 is TGTGCCAGCAGTTACCTTACTAGCGGGAGCAATGAGCAGTTCTTC.

The genes are TRBV6-1 and TRBJ1-6; the match to TRBD1 covers 7 bases. V was pared by 6 bases and J by 10 bases, with 6 bases of the junction left unmatched. CDR3 length: 13 amino acids. Germline-derived CDR1 and CDR2 are MNHNS and SASEGT. The CDR3 is CASRQGFESPLHF. In nucleotides, the CDR3 is TGTGCCAGCAGACAGGGGTTTGAGTCACCCCTCCACTTT.

This chain links TRBV11-2 with TRBJ2-7; possibly TRBD1 or TRBD2 for D (5 bases each). The CDR3 spans 12 residues. The germline V gene has CDR1 SGHAT and CDR2 FQNNGV. V lost 1 base, J lost 12 bases, and 13 bases lay in between. CDR3 protein: CASSLVRGRGYF. CDR3 nucleotide sequence: TGTGCCAGCAGCTTAGTGAGGGGAAGGGGGTACTTC. The complete variable domain, with remaining parts taken from reference TRBV11-2 and TRBJ2-7, reads EAGVAQSPRYKIIEKRQSVAFWCNPISGHATLYWYQQILGQGPKLLIQFQNNGVVDDSQLPKDRFSAERLKGVDSTLKIQPAKLEDSAVYLCASSLVRGRGYFGPGTRLTVT.